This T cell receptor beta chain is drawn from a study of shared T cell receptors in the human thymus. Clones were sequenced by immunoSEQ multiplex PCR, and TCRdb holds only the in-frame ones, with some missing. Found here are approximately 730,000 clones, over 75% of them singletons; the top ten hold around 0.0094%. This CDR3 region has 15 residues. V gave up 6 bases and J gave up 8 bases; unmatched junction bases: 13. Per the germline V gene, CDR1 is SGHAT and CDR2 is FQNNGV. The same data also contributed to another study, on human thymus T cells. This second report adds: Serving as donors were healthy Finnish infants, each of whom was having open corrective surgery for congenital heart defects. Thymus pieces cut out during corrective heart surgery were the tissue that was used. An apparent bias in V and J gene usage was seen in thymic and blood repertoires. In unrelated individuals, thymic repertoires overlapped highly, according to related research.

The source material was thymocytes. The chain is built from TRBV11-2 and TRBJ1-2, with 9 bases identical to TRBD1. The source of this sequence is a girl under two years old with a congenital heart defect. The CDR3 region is CASSPNPTGGQGYTF. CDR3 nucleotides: TGTGCCAGCAGTCCCAATCCAACAGGGGGCCAGGGCTACACCTTC.